This T cell receptor beta chain was captured by sequencing in a study of shared clonotypes between healthy human individuals. TCRdb's table, derived via immunoSEQ multiplex PCR, lists solely in-frame clones and lacks some. In the table there are some 2,400,000 clones, under 97% of which are singletons. CDR3 length: 13 residues. The ends were cut back, 5 bases at V and 8 bases at J, with 13 bases in the middle. Germline V gene lookup returns CDR1 SGHAT and CDR2 FQNNGV. The sequenced sample consisted of naive CD4+ T cells sorted from blood. Subset in this sample: CD45RA+ positively selected. The sequence was obtained from a man aged 18 to 29 in good health. J is TRBJ2-1 and V is TRBV11-2; D may correspond to TRBD1 or TRBD2 (5 bases each). The CDR3 loop reads CASSPLGTDEQFF. As DNA, the CDR3 is TGTGCCAGCAGCCCCCTCGGGACGGATGAGCAGTTCTTC.